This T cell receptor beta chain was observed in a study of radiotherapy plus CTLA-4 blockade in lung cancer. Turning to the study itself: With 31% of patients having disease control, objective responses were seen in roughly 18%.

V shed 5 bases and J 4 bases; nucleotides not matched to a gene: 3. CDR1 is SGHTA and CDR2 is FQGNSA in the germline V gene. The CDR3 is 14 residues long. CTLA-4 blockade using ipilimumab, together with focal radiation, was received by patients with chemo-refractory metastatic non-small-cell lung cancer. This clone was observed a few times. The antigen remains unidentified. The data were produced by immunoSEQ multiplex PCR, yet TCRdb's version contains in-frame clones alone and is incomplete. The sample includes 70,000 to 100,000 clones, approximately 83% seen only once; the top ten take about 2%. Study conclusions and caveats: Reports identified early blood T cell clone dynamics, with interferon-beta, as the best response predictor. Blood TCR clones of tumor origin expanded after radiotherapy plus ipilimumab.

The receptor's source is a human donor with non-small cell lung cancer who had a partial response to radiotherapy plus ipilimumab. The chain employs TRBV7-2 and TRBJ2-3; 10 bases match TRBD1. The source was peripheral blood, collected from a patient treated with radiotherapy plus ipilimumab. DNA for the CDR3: TGTGCCAGCAGCCTCGGGACAGGGGCAGATACGCAGTATTTT. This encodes CASSLGTGADTQYF.